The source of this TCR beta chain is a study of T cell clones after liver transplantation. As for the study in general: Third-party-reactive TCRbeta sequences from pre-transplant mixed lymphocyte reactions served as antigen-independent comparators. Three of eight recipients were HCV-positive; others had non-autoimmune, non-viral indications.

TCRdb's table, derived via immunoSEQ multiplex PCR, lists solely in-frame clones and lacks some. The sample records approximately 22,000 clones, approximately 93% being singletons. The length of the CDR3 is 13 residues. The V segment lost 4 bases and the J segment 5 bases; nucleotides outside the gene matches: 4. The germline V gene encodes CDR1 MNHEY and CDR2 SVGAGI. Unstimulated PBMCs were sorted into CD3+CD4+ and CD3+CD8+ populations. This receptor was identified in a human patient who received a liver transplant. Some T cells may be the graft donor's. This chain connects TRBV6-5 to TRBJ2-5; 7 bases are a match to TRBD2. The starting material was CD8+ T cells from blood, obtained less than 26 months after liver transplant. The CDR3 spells CASSLGGWETQYF. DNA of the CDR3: TGTGCCAGCAGTTTGGGGGGGTGGGAGACCCAGTACTTC.